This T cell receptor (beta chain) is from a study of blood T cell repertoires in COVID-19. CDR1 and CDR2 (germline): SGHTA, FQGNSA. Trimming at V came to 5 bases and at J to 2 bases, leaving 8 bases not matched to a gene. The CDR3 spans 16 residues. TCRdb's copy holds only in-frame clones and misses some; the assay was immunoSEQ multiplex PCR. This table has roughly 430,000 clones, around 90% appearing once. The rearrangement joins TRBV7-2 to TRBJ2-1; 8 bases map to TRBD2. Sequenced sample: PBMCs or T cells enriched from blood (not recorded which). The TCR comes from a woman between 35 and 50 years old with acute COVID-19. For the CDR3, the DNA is TGTGCCAGCAGCCCAAGACTAGCGACCACCTACAATGAGCAGTTCTTC. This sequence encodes CASSPRLATTYNEQFF.